This TCR beta chain was captured in a study of CD8 T cells in Susac syndrome. Points from the study as a whole: That the number of individuals in its TCR sequencing and HLA analysis was relatively small was acknowledged by the study.

Turning to this clonotype: Its target is unknown.

The V and J ends lost 5 bases and 6 bases, in that order; junction bases with no gene match: 5. The germline V gene has CDR1 KGHSH and CDR2 LQKENI. There are 13 residues in the CDR3. RNA was extracted with the RNeasy kit, and a quantity of about 0.5 to 1 ug was reverse transcribed using random hexamers. By means of immunoSEQ multiplex PCR, TCR beta CDR3 spanning 54 Vbeta and 13 Jbeta underwent amplification. From the immunoSEQ multiplex PCR reads, TCRdb called clonotypes with MiXCR, one entry per CDR3 protein. Among 200,000 to 250,000 distinct CDR3 sequences listed, about 93% were seen once. In blood CD8+ and CD4+ T cells, TCR beta underwent sequencing. In contrast to the negatively isolated CD8+ and CD4+ T cells, TEMRA cells were FACS-enriched.

The sequence was collected from a human donor with multiple sclerosis. The specimen was CD8+ T cells from PBMCs. V usage is TRBV18 and J usage is TRBJ1-2; 8 nucleotides line up with TRBD1. The CDR3 coding sequence is TGTGCCAGCTCAGGACAGGGCGAGGATGGCTACACCTTC. Translating it yields CASSGQGEDGYTF.